Listed below are T cell receptor beta chains from one sample, sequenced in a study of cytomegalovirus exposure and HLA in healthy donors. Clones were sequenced by immunoSEQ multiplex PCR, and TCRdb holds only the in-frame ones, with some missing. There are roughly 100,000 clones in the sample, with 3% to 3.5% held by the top ten. The material sequenced was PBMCs. The receptors shown here come from a woman in her twenties or thirties in good health and CMV-seronegative. Both conserved end residues are part of each CDR3. Fields, in order: J gene, V gene, D gene, CDR3 protein, CDR3 DNA. D genes are given only for firm matches.

J: TRBJ2-1
V: TRBV4-1
D: NA
CDR3: CASSEGDEQFF
DNA: TGCGCCAGCAGTGAGGGAGATGAGCAGTTCTTC

J: TRBJ2-5
V: TRBV28
D: NA
CDR3: CASSRDSKTQYF
DNA: TGTGCCAGCAGTCGCGACTCGAAGACCCAGTACTTC

J: TRBJ2-6
V: TRBV5-1
D: NA
CDR3: CASSTGGGFSGANVLTF
DNA: TGCGCCAGCAGCACCGGCGGCGGTTTCTCTGGGGCCAACGTCCTGACTTTC

J: TRBJ1-5
V: TRBV28
D: NA
CDR3: CASSHLISTPGNQPQHF
DNA: TGTGCCAGCAGCCACCTGATATCTACCCCCGGCAATCAGCCCCAGCATTTT

J: TRBJ2-7
V: TRBV7-2
D: NA
CDR3: CASSLDGWTAYEQYF
DNA: TGTGCCAGCAGCTTAGACGGCTGGACAGCCTACGAGCAGTACTTC

J: TRBJ1-6
V: TRBV28
D: TRBD1
CDR3: CASSDRGPWYSPLHF
DNA: TGTGCCAGCAGCGACAGGGGCCCCTGGTATTCACCCCTCCACTTT

J: TRBJ1-1
V: TRBV2
D: NA
CDR3: CASRYQGKDTEAFF
DNA: TGTGCCAGCAGATACCAGGGGAAAGACACTGAAGCTTTCTTT

J: TRBJ2-7
V: TRBV5-1
D: TRBD1
CDR3: CASSEGDSYEQYF
DNA: TGCGCCAGCAGCGAGGGGGACAGCTACGAGCAGTACTTC

J: TRBJ2-4
V: TRBV9
D: NA
CDR3: CAISVGKNIQYF
DNA: TGTGCCATTTCTGTCGGGAAAAACATTCAGTACTTC

J: TRBJ1-5
V: TRBV28
D: NA
CDR3: CASSLSLVSNQPQHF
DNA: TGTGCCAGCAGTTTATCTCTAGTTAGCAATCAGCCCCAGCATTTT

J: TRBJ1-3
V: TRBV28
D: TRBD1
CDR3: CASRSIRDSILGNTIYF
DNA: TGTGCCAGCAGGTCCATCCGGGACAGCATCCTTGGAAACACCATATATTTT

J: TRBJ2-1
V: TRBV7-7
D: TRBD2
CDR3: CATKPSGTNRNEQFF
DNA: TGTGCTACCAAGCCGTCGGGGACTAATCGGAATGAGCAGTTCTTC

J: TRBJ2-1
V: TRBV27
D: NA
CDR3: CASRMGGVNNEQFF
DNA: TGTGCCAGTCGGATGGGGGGAGTAAACAATGAGCAGTTCTTC

J: TRBJ2-1
V: TRBV7-9
D: NA
CDR3: CASRPGDLNNEQFF
DNA: TGTGCCAGCAGGCCAGGGGATCTTAACAATGAGCAGTTCTTC

J: TRBJ2-1
V: TRBV5-6
D: TRBD2
CDR3: CASSLSGGYFNEQFF
DNA: TGTGCCAGCAGCTTGTCGGGGGGATACTTCAATGAGCAGTTCTTC

J: TRBJ2-7
V: TRBV9
D: TRBD1
CDR3: CASSVGTGGIYEQYF
DNA: TGTGCCAGCAGCGTCGGGACAGGGGGGATATACGAGCAGTACTTC

J: TRBJ1-2
V: TRBV28
D: TRBD1
CDR3: CASRTGQHYGYTF
DNA: TGTGCCAGCAGAACGGGACAGCACTATGGCTACACCTTC

J: TRBJ2-7
V: TRBV13
D: NA
CDR3: CASSFGISYEQYF
DNA: TGTGCCAGCAGCTTCGGGATTTCCTACGAGCAGTACTTC

J: TRBJ2-3
V: TRBV9
D: TRBD1
CDR3: CASSATPYRDRGTDTQYF
DNA: TGTGCCAGCAGCGCGACCCCCTATCGGGACAGGGGCACAGATACGCAGTATTTT

J: TRBJ2-7
V: TRBV9
D: NA
CDR3: CASSVDLYYEQYF
DNA: TGTGCCAGCAGCGTAGACTTATACTACGAGCAGTACTTC

J: TRBJ2-2
V: TRBV9
D: NA
CDR3: CASSVASRDRRANTGELFF
DNA: TGTGCCAGCAGCGTAGCGTCCCGAGACAGGAGAGCGAACACCGGGGAGCTGTTTTTT

J: TRBJ2-1
V: TRBV10-3
D: TRBD1
CDR3: CAISEVRTGGPYNEQFF
DNA: TGTGCCATCAGTGAGGTGAGGACAGGAGGACCCTACAATGAGCAGTTCTTC

J: TRBJ2-7
V: TRBV7-9
D: NA
CDR3: CASSPPAALGQYF
DNA: TGTGCCAGCAGCCCCCCGGCGGCTTTAGGGCAGTACTTC

J: TRBJ1-5
V: TRBV7-3
D: NA
CDR3: CASSGGGSNQPQHF
DNA: TGTGCCAGCAGCGGAGGAGGGAGCAATCAGCCCCAGCATTTT

J: TRBJ2-2
V: TRBV19
D: TRBD2
CDR3: CASRSGILGTGELFF
DNA: TGTGCCAGCCGGAGCGGGATATTGGGGACCGGGGAGCTGTTTTTT

J: TRBJ2-1
V: TRBV10-3
D: NA
CDR3: CAISELRAEYNEQFF
DNA: TGTGCCATCAGTGAGTTACGTGCGGAGTACAATGAGCAGTTCTTC

J: TRBJ2-7
V: TRBV7-8
D: NA
CDR3: CASSHSGSSSYEQYF
DNA: TGTGCCAGCAGCCACAGCGGGTCAAGCTCCTACGAGCAGTACTTC

J: TRBJ1-1
V: TRBV5-4
D: TRBD1
CDR3: CASSLVGQQEAFF
DNA: TGTGCCAGCAGCTTGGTGGGACAGCAAGAAGCTTTCTTT

J: TRBJ2-7
V: TRBV7-6
D: NA
CDR3: CASSLDRSAEQYF
DNA: TGTGCCAGCAGCCTTGACAGGTCTGCCGAGCAGTACTTC

J: TRBJ1-3
V: TRBV19
D: TRBD1
CDR3: CASSIRTGEAGNTIYF
DNA: TGTGCCAGTAGTATTCGGACAGGGGAGGCTGGAAACACCATATATTTT

J: TRBJ2-7
V: TRBV9
D: NA
CDR3: CASSVEGQGGEQYF
DNA: TGTGCCAGCAGCGTAGAAGGGCAGGGAGGCGAGCAGTACTTC

J: TRBJ2-6
V: TRBV6-6
D: NA
CDR3: CASRSGSGANVLTF
DNA: TGTGCCAGCAGGTCAGGGTCTGGGGCCAACGTCCTGACTTTC

J: TRBJ1-5
V: TRBV9
D: NA
CDR3: CASSRGDSNQPQHF
DNA: TGTGCCAGCAGCCGCGGGGATAGCAATCAGCCCCAGCATTTT

J: TRBJ2-5
V: TRBV5-1
D: TRBD2
CDR3: CASSLTSGGETQYF
DNA: TGCGCCAGCAGCTTGACTAGCGGGGGTGAGACCCAGTACTTC

J: TRBJ2-5
V: TRBV10-2
D: NA
CDR3: CASSESARSETQYF
DNA: TGCGCCAGCAGTGAGTCTGCGAGAAGTGAGACCCAGTACTTC

J: TRBJ2-7
V: TRBV5-1
D: NA
CDR3: CASSLERGGTLVDEQYF
DNA: TGCGCCAGCAGCCTGGAGAGGGGGGGAACCCTTGTAGACGAGCAGTACTTC

J: TRBJ2-5
V: TRBV4-1
D: TRBD2
CDR3: CASSQGTSGLQETQYF
DNA: TGCGCCAGCAGCCAAGGGACTAGCGGGCTTCAAGAGACCCAGTACTTC

J: TRBJ2-1
V: TRBV13
D: TRBD2
CDR3: CAAPGLVGNEQFF
DNA: TGTGCCGCCCCGGGACTAGTGGGCAATGAGCAGTTCTTC

J: TRBJ1-5
V: TRBV19
D: NA
CDR3: CASTRTAPGNQPQHF
DNA: TGTGCCAGTACCCGGACAGCCCCTGGCAATCAGCCCCAGCATTTT

J: TRBJ1-2
V: TRBV11-2
D: NA
CDR3: CASRSVLPDRPQGNYGYTF
DNA: TGTGCCAGCAGATCAGTCCTCCCAGACCGCCCTCAGGGGAACTATGGCTACACCTTC

J: TRBJ1-1
V: TRBV2
D: NA
CDR3: CASILVTEAFF
DNA: TGTGCCAGCATCCTTGTTACTGAAGCTTTCTTT

J: TRBJ2-7
V: TRBV6-1
D: NA
CDR3: CASSEDAGLWAYEQYF
DNA: TGTGCCAGCAGTGAAGATGCAGGGTTATGGGCCTACGAGCAGTACTTC

J: TRBJ1-4
V: TRBV5-1
D: NA
CDR3: CASSLGGGDEKLFF
DNA: TGCGCCAGCAGCTTGGGAGGGGGAGATGAAAAACTGTTTTTT

J: TRBJ2-7
V: TRBV19
D: TRBD1
CDR3: CASSRRDSGVYYEQYF
DNA: TGTGCCAGTAGTAGACGGGACAGCGGAGTTTACTACGAGCAGTACTTC

J: TRBJ2-3
V: TRBV5-1
D: TRBD2
CDR3: CASSFRVAGGTDTQYF
DNA: TGCGCCAGCAGCTTCAGGGTAGCGGGGGGGACAGATACGCAGTATTTT

J: TRBJ2-1
V: TRBV10-3
D: NA
CDR3: CATSGAASSYNEQFF
DNA: TGTGCCACGAGTGGGGCAGCTAGCTCCTACAATGAGCAGTTCTTC

J: TRBJ2-2
V: TRBV5-4
D: TRBD1
CDR3: CASSLGGTGGTGELFF
DNA: TGTGCCAGCAGCTTGGGTGGTACAGGGGGAACCGGGGAGCTGTTTTTT

J: TRBJ1-1
V: TRBV19
D: NA
CDR3: CASSVQGTNTEAFF
DNA: TGTGCCAGTAGTGTGCAGGGGACGAACACTGAAGCTTTCTTT

J: TRBJ1-1
V: TRBV15
D: NA
CDR3: CATSRDRAITEAFF
DNA: TGTGCCACCAGCAGAGACAGGGCGATCACTGAAGCTTTCTTT

J: TRBJ1-3
V: TRBV9
D: NA
CDR3: CASSPLRGSGNTIYF
DNA: TGTGCCAGCAGCCCCTTACGGGGCTCTGGAAACACCATATATTTT

J: TRBJ1-4
V: TRBV19
D: TRBD1
CDR3: CASSIRTGVEKLFF
DNA: TGTGCCAGTAGTATACGGACAGGGGTTGAAAAACTGTTTTTT

J: TRBJ1-4
V: TRBV11-2
D: TRBD1
CDR3: CASRLEGATNEKLFF
DNA: TGTGCCAGCAGACTGGAGGGGGCGACTAATGAAAAACTGTTTTTT

J: TRBJ2-7
V: TRBV19
D: TRBD1
CDR3: CASSTTPLTGGPSEQYF
DNA: TGTGCCAGTAGTACTACGCCTCTGACAGGGGGTCCTTCCGAGCAGTACTTC

J: TRBJ2-2
V: TRBV12-5
D: NA
CDR3: CASGFTPDTSDTGELFF
DNA: TGTGCTAGTGGTTTCACCCCCGACACCTCGGATACCGGGGAGCTGTTTTTT

J: TRBJ2-7
V: TRBV29-1
D: TRBD2
CDR3: CSVALAGGGEQYF
DNA: TGCAGCGTTGCTTTAGCGGGAGGCGGAGAGCAGTACTTC

J: TRBJ2-2
V: TRBV7-9
D: NA
CDR3: CASSFQGGTGELFF
DNA: TGTGCCAGCAGCTTCCAAGGGGGCACCGGGGAGCTGTTTTTT

J: TRBJ2-7
V: TRBV19
D: TRBD2
CDR3: CASSPGLAGGEQYF
DNA: TGTGCCAGTAGTCCCGGCCTAGCGGGAGGTGAGCAGTACTTC